These 5 T cell receptor beta chains came from one sample sequenced in a study of regulatory T cells in long-lasting Graves disease. Arm-PCR of CDR3 regions with iRepertoire HTBI primers generated TCR beta libraries. TCRdb used MiXCR to reprocess the multiplex PCR reads, holding one entry per CDR3 protein. The table records hundreds of thousands of distinct CDR3 sequences, roughly 20% of them present only once. The time point is: persistent/refractory GD, antithyroid drugs over 5 years with positive TRAb. The authors made the TCR library using RNA they extracted from PBMCs. This specimen was peripheral blood mononuclear cells (PBMCs), taken when the disease was refractory, from a patient treated with antithyroid drugs. The receptors originated from a female donor with Graves disease.

Ten or more counts support this clonotype. The CDR3 sequence is CASATSGGQTLKQYF. The CDR3 DNA sequence: TGTGCCAGCGCCACATCAGGGGGACAAACTCTAAAGCAGTACTTC. The chain joins TRBV28 to TRBJ2-7; 7 nucleotides line up with TRBD1. The CDR3 is 15 amino acids. CDR1 and CDR2 (germline): MDHEN, SYDVKM. J was trimmed by 8 bases and V by 8 bases; bases with no gene match: 18.

The chain recombines TRBV29-1 with TRBJ2-2; 9 bases map to TRBD1. Germline lookup yields CDR1 SQVTM and CDR2 ANQGSEA. The CDR3 loop spans 14 amino acids. J lost 4 bases, V lost 7 bases, and 7 bases had no gene match. CDR3 region: CSAGTGISTGELFF. CDR3 in DNA: TGCAGCGCCGGGACAGGGATTAGCACCGGGGAGCTGTTTTTT.

Written as DNA, the CDR3 is TGTGCCAGCAGTGTCGCACTAGCGGGAGCCTCAACAGATACGCAGTATTTT. Translating gives CASSVALAGASTDTQYF. This rearrangement joins TRBV28 to TRBJ2-3; 11 bases match TRBD2. With 5 bases clipped from V and 3 bases from J, the junction kept 10 bases outside the gene matches. Germline-derived CDR1 and CDR2 are MDHEN and SYDVKM. The CDR3 runs 17 residues.

Many counts were recorded for this clonotype. The V gene is TRBV7-9, the J gene TRBJ2-7; D possibly matches TRBD1 or TRBD2 (7 bases each). The CDR3 runs to 15 residues. Germline V gene lookup returns CDR1 SEHNR and CDR2 FQNEAQ (reference sequence). Trimming removed 2 bases from V and 4 bases from J, with 15 bases in between. The CDR3 reads CASSLTRQGGYEQYF. CDR3 nucleotide sequence: TGTGCCAGCAGCTTAACCCGGCAGGGGGGGTACGAGCAGTACTTC.

This clonotype was recorded many times. CDR3 bases: TGTGCCAGCATACCGATTCTATGGGGAAATGAAAAACTGTTTTTT. Protein product: CASIPILWGNEKLFF. The rearrangement joins TRBV2 to TRBJ1-4; no reliable D call. This CDR3 comprises 15 residues. The V and J ends lost 7 bases and 5 bases respectively, with 17 bases between them. The germline gives CDR1 SNHLY, CDR2 FYNNEI.